The clone carrying this T cell receptor (beta chain) was observed a handful of times. This entry is derived from a study of blood T cell repertoires in COVID-19. Turning to the study itself: T cells, B-cell-depleted T cells, or PBMCs supplied cDNA or gDNA.

Germline V gene data show CDR1 as SGHTA and CDR2 as FQGTGA. The CDR3 consists of 15 residues. V was pared by 5 bases and J by 2 bases, with 4 bases of the junction left unmatched. Per the original methods: Reference gene primers were amplified, and this amplification served to estimate nucleated cell counts. Sequenced by immunoSEQ multiplex PCR; TCRdb stores in-frame clones only, minus some. D and trimming come from the DNA, and the V and J calls and clone size come from that table. The top ten clones hold 5.6% of a sample with approximately 58,000 clones, 70% to 85% of them seen once. The chain employs TRBV7-3 and TRBJ2-2, with TRBD2 matching over 8 bases. The receptor's source is a woman aged 55-69 years with acute or convalescent COVID-19. Sequenced: peripheral blood. Here the CDR3 reads CASSPGGPNTGELFF. The CDR3, as DNA: TGTGCCAGCAGCCCGGGGGGGCCCAACACCGGGGAGCTGTTTTTT.